This T cell receptor beta chain was obtained from a study of shared clonotypes between healthy human individuals (dated by TCRdb to the early 2020s). At the level of the whole study: A few men and two women, aged 18 to 49 years, made up the cohort. Per donor, leukapheresis produced somewhere between about 0.94 and 10 billion PBMCs. The study deeply sequenced blood TCR repertoires of about 5 healthy adults to estimate repertoire size and the extent of clonotype sharing between individuals. For each donor, CD4 naive and CD4 memory were each run on three plates, CD8 naive on two plates, and CD8 memory on one plate. Libraries were prepared and TCR repertoires were sequenced by different laboratories using diverse techniques, in order to increase sequencing depth and limit assay-specific biases.

About this clone itself: It has no known antigen specificity. It has no much larger one-base neighbor in the sample; base qualities were not kept.

Using the deep immunoSEQ assay, TCR CDR3 regions were amplified from genomic DNA by multiplex PCR. Extracted genomic DNA from each cell subset was distributed evenly across all wells of several immunoSEQ 96-well plates, and each plate was treated as a replicate. Each replicate PCR for sorted subsets received around 210 ng genomic DNA, equal to about 29,000 T cell genomes. Purified libraries were quantified with a Qubit 3.0 fluorometer, sized on a Bioanalyzer 2100, and re-quantified with the KAPA Library Quantification kit. Every immunoSEQ 96-well plate was sequenced on a separate single-read 150-cycle Illumina NextSeq 550 flow cell. The original methods were these. Because the immunoSEQ output held only junctional sequences and lacked quality scores, the filtering could not match the filtering applied to full-length reads. Sequences were annotated with PyIR, a Python wrapper for IgBLAST v1.9, and V/J genes and CDR3 were assigned using IMGT germline references. Any read was removed if the V/J assignment was weak (E-value above 1e-6), the CDR3 was missing, or the read contained stop codons, out-of-frame junctions, or ambiguous translated residues. V3J clonotypes were defined as sequences sharing the same inferred V gene, J gene, and CDR3 amino acid sequence. To compute the percentage overlap between repertoires, the number of shared unique clonotypes was divided by the size of the smaller repertoire. Three approaches were used to assess repertoire richness: RTK rarefaction, the Chao1 estimator, and Recon v2.1 estimates of unobserved clonotypes. Generation probabilities for all TCRbeta clonotypes obtained by the gDNA method from a handful of donors were computed using OLGA. TCRdb stores this immuneACCESS table with in-frame sequences only. Part of the clones is absent; in the studies checked, under half of the shortfall reflects unresolved V genes, and no reason is known for the rest. V and J calls and clone size are copied from that table; D and trimming were computed from the DNA. This sample is represented by some 2,000,000 clones; roughly 96% of them were singletons. Under 0.15% of the sample is taken by the ten largest.

The donors were healthy, HIV-negative adults with no recently reported acute infections or vaccinations. Every donor was a Caucasian adult living in Nashville, Tennessee, USA. Magnetic negative selection was used to enrich CD4+ T cells, after which naive cells were positively selected on CD45RA and the negative fraction became the memory subset. Blood was obtained by leukapheresis, after which PBMCs were separated by Ficoll-Histopaque density gradient centrifugation and cryopreserved in liquid nitrogen vapor phase. Analytical flow cytometry was used to check the purity and quantity of every magnetically sorted T cell population. Genomic DNA was isolated from every sorted fraction and measured by UV absorbance on a Nanodrop 2000c. Results and caveats for the whole study, not just this receptor: Pairwise subsampling led to the expectation that sequencing depth would affect the degree of clonotype sharing among donors. The small number of donors limited the genetic and exposure-history diversity represented. Compared with non-shared clonotypes, clonotypes shared by all four sorted-subset donors had higher generation probabilities. Naive subsets generally had larger estimated clonotype richness than memory subsets. When several donors were compared, the shared fraction of clonotypes was about 5.2% for naive CD4, around 3.6% for naive CD8, 2% to 2.5% for memory CD4, and roughly 0.4% for memory CD8. Even with the large sequencing depth, rarefaction of the sorted-subset datasets indicated that sequencing was incomplete. Sampling was limited to blood, and TCR repertoires in tissue likely differ from TCR repertoires in blood.

CDR3 length: 17 amino acids, cysteine to phenylalanine. Of the read, only the CDR3 DNA is kept; its 51 bases are in frame from base 1. From the germline V gene, CDR1 is MDHEN and CDR2 is SYDVKM. Trimming leaves V shorter by 6 bases and J shorter by 1 base, with the junction holding 13 bases beyond the gene matches. Source material: naive CD4+ T cells sorted from blood. Sample cell subset or site, as interpreted from the label and publication: CD45RA+ positively selected. In this chain, TRBV28 is recombined with TRBJ1-1, with TRBD1 matching 8 junction bases. The clonotype comes from a young man in good health. The CDR3 amino acid sequence is: CASSRTGLSWPNTEAFF. The nucleotides read TGTGCCAGCAGCCGGACAGGGTTGAGTTGGCCGAACACTGAAGCTTTCTTT.